This passage covers 21 T cell receptor beta chains from one sample sequenced in a study of shared clonotypes between healthy human individuals. TCRdb's table, derived via immunoSEQ multiplex PCR, lists solely in-frame clones and lacks some. The data hold about a million clones, with approximately 80% observed a single time. The source material was memory CD4+ T cells sorted from blood. Subset here: CD45RA-negative fraction. These receptors came from a man between 18 and 29 years old in good health.

This clone was detected only a few times. The chain employs TRBV5-4 and TRBJ2-7; possibly TRBD1 for D (6 bases). V lost 0 bases to trimming and J lost 0 bases, with 10 bases between them. The CDR3 loop spans 15 amino acids. Germline CDR1 SGHNT, CDR2 YYREEE (reference sequence). CDR3 coding DNA: TGTGCCAGCAGCTTGGGGACAGACCTCTCCTACGAGCAGTACTTC. Residues: CASSLGTDLSYEQYF.

This clone was picked up one time. This rearrangement joins TRBV4-3 to TRBJ2-2; TRBD2 matches at 7 bases. This CDR3 has 14 amino acids. Losses at the gene ends were 0 bases for V and 8 bases for J; bases not matched to a gene: 3. The germline V gene has CDR1 LGHNA and CDR2 YSLEER. CDR3 protein: CASSQDRGLGELFF. As DNA, the CDR3 is TGCGCCAGCAGCCAAGATAGGGGACTAGGGGAGCTGTTTTTT.

V usage is TRBV28 and J usage is TRBJ2-7; perhaps TRBD1 as D (6 bases). The germline gives CDR1 MDHEN, CDR2 SYDVKM. Trimming cost V 4 bases and J 1 base, with 17 bases left between them. The CDR3 has 16 amino acids. The CDR3 region has the DNA TGTGCCAGCAGTTCAGGGGCGACAGTCAGTTCCTACGAGCAGTACTTC. It yields the protein CASSSGATVSSYEQYF.

This clone was seen a single time. The V and J genes are TRBV7-3 and TRBJ1-1, with D unresolved. The ends were cut back, 5 bases at V and 2 bases at J, with 12 bases in the middle. In germline, CDR1 is SGHTA, CDR2 FQGTGA. This CDR3 has 14 amino acids. CDR3 protein: CASSTTAPNTEAFF. CDR3 sequence (DNA): TGTGCCAGCAGCACCACAGCTCCTAACACTGAAGCTTTCTTT. Full variable domain (outside the CDR3, taken from reference TRBV7-3 and TRBJ1-1): GAGVSQTPSNKVTEKGKYVELRCDPISGHTALYWYRQSLGQGPEFLIYFQGTGAADDSGLPNDRFFAVRPEGSVSTLKIQRTERGDSAVYLCASSTTAPNTEAFFGQGTRLTVV.

The V call is TRBV6-6, the J call TRBJ2-7; 7 bases line up with TRBD2. Looked up from germline, CDR1 is MNHNY and CDR2 is SVGAGI (reference sequence). Unmatched junction bases numbered 5, after V lost 2 bases and J lost 4 bases. This CDR3 comprises 14 residues. The CDR3 sequence is CASSYPGTTYEQYF. CDR3 nucleotide sequence: TGTGCCAGCAGTTACCCCGGGACTACATACGAGCAGTACTTC.

This clone appeared once. The chain carries TRBV29-1 and TRBJ2-1; D gene unclear. V was trimmed by 0 bases and J by 0 bases, leaving 12 bases between them. CDR3 length equals 16 residues. The germline V gene has CDR1 SQVTM and CDR2 ANQGSEA. The DNA of the CDR3 is TGCAGCGTTGAAGATCAGACAAGGAGCTCCTACAATGAGCAGTTCTTC. Translating gives CSVEDQTRSSYNEQFF.

The rearrangement links TRBV6-6 to TRBJ2-3; D gene ambiguous. The CDR3 consists of 15 residues. V was trimmed by 2 bases and J by 0 bases, leaving 9 bases between them. Germline CDR1 reads MNHNY; CDR2 reads SVGAGI (reference sequence). The CDR3 reads CASSYAPLSTDTQYF. CDR3 in DNA: TGTGCCAGCAGTTACGCGCCGCTTAGCACAGATACGCAGTATTTT.

The gene calls are TRBV5-1 and TRBJ2-3; D could derive from TRBD1 or TRBD2 (5 bases each). Germline V lookup: CDR1 SGHRS, CDR2 YFSETQ. The CDR3 covers 13 residues. V lost 4 bases, J lost 7 bases, and 13 bases lay in between. The CDR3 nucleotides read TGCGCCAGCAGCGGGGGACCGCCACATACGCAGTATTTT. Translation gives CASSGGPPHTQYF.

This clone was detected once. The chain uses TRBV5-1 and TRBJ1-2; TRBD1 aligns across 12 bases. Germline V gene sequence: CDR1 SGHRS, CDR2 YFSETQ. The V gene end was trimmed by 5 bases and the J gene end by 3 bases; junction bases not matched to a gene: 8. CDR3 length: 16 amino acids. In DNA, the CDR3 is TGCGCCAGCAGTCCCGGGACAGGGGGCTCCTACTATGGCTACACCTTC. Residues: CASSPGTGGSYYGYTF. Full variable domain (remainder filled in from reference TRBV5-1 and TRBJ1-2): KAGVTQTPRYLIKTRGQQVTLSCSPISGHRSVSWYQQTPGQGLQFLFEYFSETQRNKGNFPGRFSGRQFSNSRSEMNVSTLELGDSALYLCASSPGTGGSYYGYTFGSGTRLTVV.

The chain joins TRBV4-1 to TRBJ2-2; 9 bases fit TRBD1. With V trimmed by 1 base and J by 8 bases, 5 bases remained unmatched. CDR3 length equals 15 residues. The germline gives CDR1 MGHRA, CDR2 YSYEKL. CDR3 in amino acids: CASSQATGGQGELFF. Here the CDR3 DNA reads TGCGCCAGCAGCCAAGCGACAGGGGGTCAGGGGGAGCTGTTTTTT.

The rearrangement links TRBV30 to TRBJ1-4, with a weak D call TRBD1 (5 bases). V dropped 3 bases and J dropped 5 bases, with 19 bases sitting between them. Germline CDR1 is GTSNPN and CDR2 is SVGIG (reference sequence). This CDR3 region has 16 residues. CDR3 in DNA: TGTGCCTGGAGCGACCCGGTCTGGGACCTCAATGAAAAACTGTTTTTT. Residues: CAWSDPVWDLNEKLFF. Combining the CDR3 with reference TRBV30 and TRBJ1-4 gives the whole variable domain SQTIHQWPATLVQPVGSPLSLECTVEGTSNPNLYWYRQAAGRGLQLLFYSVGIGQISSEVPQNLSASRPQDRQFILSSKKLLLSDSGFYLCAWSDPVWDLNEKLFFGSGTQLSVL.

A note on this clone: Other DNA variants within this sample encode the same CDR3. The J gene is TRBJ2-2, the V gene TRBV5-1, with D uncertain. The CDR3 is made up of 15 amino acids. The V and J ends lost 0 bases and 4 bases respectively, with 10 bases between them. Germline V gives CDR1 SGHRS, CDR2 YFSETQ. The CDR3 DNA reads TGCGCCAGCAGCTTGGACCCAGCGTCCACCGGGGAGCTGTTTTTT. This gives the protein CASSLDPASTGELFF.

This clone was observed a few times. The chain links TRBV28 to TRBJ1-5; 11 bases align to TRBD1. This CDR3 region has 13 residues. Germline V gene sequence: CDR1 MDHEN, CDR2 SYDVKM. V shed 6 bases and J 6 bases; nucleotides not matched to a gene: 1. CDR3 in DNA: TGTGCCAGCAGAGGACAGGGGGCTCAGCCCCAGCATTTT. Translating it yields CASRGQGAQPQHF.

The chain links TRBV5-1 to TRBJ2-1; tentatively, D is TRBD2 (6 bases). The CDR3 contains 15 residues. Germline-derived CDR1 and CDR2 are SGHRS and YFSETQ. Between the trimmed V and J ends, which lost 4 bases and 1 base, there was a span of 12 bases. CDR3 residues: CASSAAAGSYNEQFF. The CDR3 DNA follows: TGCGCCAGCAGCGCCGCAGCGGGTTCCTACAATGAGCAGTTCTTC. Together with reference TRBV5-1 and TRBJ2-1, the CDR3 gives the full variable domain: KAGVTQTPRYLIKTRGQQVTLSCSPISGHRSVSWYQQTPGQGLQFLFEYFSETQRNKGNFPGRFSGRQFSNSRSEMNVSTLELGDSALYLCASSAAAGSYNEQFFGPGTRLTVL.

The chain carries TRBV25-1 and TRBJ2-5; D is perhaps TRBD1 (6 bases). Germline V gene data show CDR1 as MGHDK and CDR2 as SYGVNS. Trimming stripped 3 bases from V and 4 bases from J, with 12 bases between. The CDR3 has 14 residues. CDR3 nucleotides: TGTGCCAGCAGTGACCATCTGGGGGCAGAGACCCAGTACTTC. Its translation: CASSDHLGAETQYF. The full variable domain, its missing parts supplied by reference TRBV25-1 and TRBJ2-5, is EADIYQTPRYLVIGTGKKITLECSQTMGHDKMYWYQQDPGMELHLIHYSYGVNSTEKGDLSSESTVSRIRTEHFPLTLESARPSHTSQYLCASSDHLGAETQYFGPGTRLLVL.

The chain employs TRBV5-1 and TRBJ1-1; possibly TRBD1 for D (5 bases). This CDR3 is built from 14 residues. Germline loops: CDR1 SGHRS, CDR2 YFSETQ. V was shortened by 4 bases and J by 0 bases, with 10 bases between the two germline ends. This CDR3 is CASSGGPMNTEAFF. The CDR3 DNA reads TGCGCCAGCAGCGGGGGACCCATGAACACTGAAGCTTTCTTT. The full variable domain, its missing parts supplied by reference TRBV5-1 and TRBJ1-1, is KAGVTQTPRYLIKTRGQQVTLSCSPISGHRSVSWYQQTPGQGLQFLFEYFSETQRNKGNFPGRFSGRQFSNSRSEMNVSTLELGDSALYLCASSGGPMNTEAFFGQGTRLTVV.

The genes are TRBV6-5 and TRBJ2-5; 12 positions match TRBD1. The CDR3 runs to 15 residues. Per the germline V gene, CDR1 is MNHEY and CDR2 is SVGAGI. V lost 4 bases to trimming and J lost 4 bases; unmatched junction nucleotides: 4. The CDR3, as DNA: TGTGCCAGCAGTTGGGGACAGGGGGCCCGAGAGACCCAGTACTTC. Translated, it gives CASSWGQGARETQYF.

This clone has only one observation. The chain couples TRBV7-2 to TRBJ2-7; 8 bases map to TRBD2. The CDR3 runs to 14 residues. Trimming at V came to 5 bases and at J to 6 bases, leaving 9 bases not matched to a gene. Germline CDR1 and CDR2: SGHTA and FQGNSA. The CDR3 DNA follows: TGTGCCAGCAGCGTAAGGACTAGCCAATCCGAGCAGTACTTC. Translation: CASSVRTSQSEQYF. Filled out from reference TRBV7-2 and TRBJ2-7, the complete variable domain reads GAGVSQSPSNKVTEKGKDVELRCDPISGHTALYWYRQSLGQGLEFLIYFQGNSAPDKSGLPSDRFSAERTGGSVSTLTIQRTQQEDSAVYLCASSVRTSQSEQYFGPGTRLTVT.

The CDR3 DNA reads TGTGCCAGCAGCCAGGACGTGGGCACAGATACGCAGTATTTT. This encodes CASSQDVGTDTQYF. V and J are TRBV28 and TRBJ2-3; D is ambiguous. CDR1 MDHEN and CDR2 SYDVKM come from the germline V gene. The CDR3 sequence is 14 residues long. Trimming removed 6 bases at V and 1 base at J, with 11 bases between.

The genes are TRBV18 and TRBJ2-1; the match to TRBD2 covers 8 bases. V lost 1 base to trimming and J lost 13 bases; unmatched junction nucleotides: 9. CDR1 and CDR2 from the germline V gene are KGHSH and LQKENI. The CDR3 extends over 14 amino acids. CDR3 coding DNA: TGTGCCAGCTCACCACTTCCAGATAGCGGGATACAGTTCTTC. This translates into CASSPLPDSGIQFF.

For this clone: This CDR3 is also generated by other DNA sequences in the sample. The CDR3 is CASSRQGGTEAFF. In DNA, the CDR3 is TGTGCCAGCAGCCGACAGGGGGGGACTGAAGCTTTCTTT. This chain uses TRBV6-5 with TRBJ1-1, with 9 bases that match TRBD1. V was pared by 6 bases and J by 5 bases, with 4 bases of the junction left unmatched. The CDR3 loop spans 13 amino acids. Germline V CDR1 and CDR2: MNHEY, SVGAGI.